This T cell receptor (beta chain) appears in the sequencing data of a study of blood T cell repertoires in COVID-19. In the study overall: PBMCs, B-cell-depleted T cells, or T cells were the source of the cDNA or gDNA that made up the material.

CDR3 length: 13 residues. Unmatched junction bases numbered 6, after V lost 3 bases and J lost 8 bases. Germline loops: CDR1 SGHVS, CDR2 FQNEAQ. Profiling relied on immunoSEQ multiplex PCR, and the TCRdb table lists in-frame clones only, not all of them. Of some 150,000 clones listed, about four fifths are singletons. Specimen: peripheral blood. This sequence originates from a human donor in a cohort sampled during active COVID-19. V and J are TRBV7-8 and TRBJ1-1, with TRBD1 matching 7 bases. DNA for the CDR3: TGTGCCAGCAGCTTCGACAGGGCGAGAGAAGCTTTCTTT. Translating gives CASSFDRAREAFF. Full variable domain (rest looked up from reference TRBV7-8 and TRBJ1-1): GAGVSQSPRYKVAKRGQDVALRCDPISGHVSLFWYQQALGQGPEFLTYFQNEAQLDKSGLPSDRFFAERPEGSVSTLKIQRTQQEDSAVYLCASSFDRAREAFFGQGTRLTVV.